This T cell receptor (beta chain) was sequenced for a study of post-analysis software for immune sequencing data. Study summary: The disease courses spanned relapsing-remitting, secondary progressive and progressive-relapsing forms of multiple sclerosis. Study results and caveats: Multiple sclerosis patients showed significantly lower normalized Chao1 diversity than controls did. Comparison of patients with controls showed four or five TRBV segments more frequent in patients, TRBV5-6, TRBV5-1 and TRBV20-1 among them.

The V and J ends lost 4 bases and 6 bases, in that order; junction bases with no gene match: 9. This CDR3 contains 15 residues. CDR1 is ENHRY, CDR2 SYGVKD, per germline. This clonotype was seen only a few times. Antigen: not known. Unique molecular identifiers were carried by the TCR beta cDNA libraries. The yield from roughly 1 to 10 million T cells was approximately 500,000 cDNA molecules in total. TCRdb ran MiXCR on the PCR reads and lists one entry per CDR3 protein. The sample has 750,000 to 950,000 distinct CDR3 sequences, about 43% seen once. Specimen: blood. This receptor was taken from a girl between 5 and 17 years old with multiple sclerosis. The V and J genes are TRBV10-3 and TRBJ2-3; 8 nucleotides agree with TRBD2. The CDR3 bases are TGTGCCATCAGTGCTCCGATAGCGGGAAAGGATACGCAGTATTTT. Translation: CAISAPIAGKDTQYF.